The source of this T cell receptor beta chain is a study of shared clonotypes between healthy human individuals. With 10 bases removed from V and 7 bases from J, the gap between germline ends came to 17 bases. The length of the CDR3 is 12 residues. The V gene's germline CDR1 is ENHRY and CDR2 SYGVKD. Assay used: immunoSEQ multiplex PCR; TCRdb lists only in-frame clones, some missing. Of 2 million to 3 million clones in the sample, roughly 93% were seen once. All the donors were Caucasian adults who lived in Nashville, Tennessee. The receptor was derived from a man aged 18 to 29 in good health. Some clones in this sample may be carry-over from other donors' samples. Sequencing was carried out using naive CD4+ T cells from PBMCs. Subset described: CD45RA+ positively selected. The rearrangement uses TRBV10-3 and TRBJ2-7; tentative D call: TRBD2 (6 bases). DNA of the CDR3: TGTGCCAGCAAACGGGACGGAGGGGAGCAGTACTTC. Amino acids: CASKRDGGEQYF.